This is a list of T cell receptor beta chains from one sample in a study of shared clonotypes between healthy human individuals. Clones were read by immunoSEQ multiplex PCR, and TCRdb kept only the in-frame ones, dropping some. This sample has nearly 1,000,000 clones, with roughly 72% found just once. Sequencing was done on a sample of memory CD4+ T cells sorted from blood. These receptors were taken from a man aged 18 to 30 in good health. CDR3s leave out the opening cysteine and the closing phenylalanine or tryptophan.

j_call v_call cdr3_aa
TRBJ1-3 TRBV7-2 ASSLNRGTGNTIY
TRBJ2-7 TRBV4-2 ASSQGTGGGYEQY
TRBJ1-1 TRBV19 ASTHRESTEAF
TRBJ1-2 TRBV19 ASSIPAGNGGYT
TRBJ2-5 TRBV11-2 ASSPRQGQETQY
TRBJ1-4 TRBV2 ASRRNAGGEKLF
TRBJ1-6 TRBV19 ASSIPDLPPLH
TRBJ2-1 TRBV28 ASSPWDSYYSYNEQF
TRBJ1-4 TRBV5-6 ASSLRGPTNEKLF
TRBJ2-7 TRBV4-1 ASSQMGQRHEQY
TRBJ1-2 TRBV5-4 ASSPDANYGYT
TRBJ2-1 TRBV19 ASSIVAGLNNEQF
TRBJ1-2 TRBV29-1 SVEEGEGNYGYT
TRBJ2-7 TRBV28 ASSGNHLGTVTYEQY
TRBJ1-2 TRBV4-1 ASSPQGNYGYT
TRBJ2-3 TRBV7-3 ASSLNRGITDTQY
TRBJ1-6 TRBV7-2 ASITGFTSPLH
TRBJ1-2 TRBV6-1 ASSETTVYGYT
TRBJ1-1 TRBV5-1 ASSTGQGNTEAF
TRBJ2-3 TRBV11-3 ASSPSGLADTQY
TRBJ2-5 TRBV29-1 SVHKGTGGQETQY
TRBJ1-5 TRBV30 AWSVYRQGGGDSNQPQH
TRBJ2-7 TRBV11-2 ASSLDYPRGTYEQY
TRBJ1-3 TRBV30 AWSNVGGRSGNTIY
TRBJ1-2 TRBV2 ASSALIVSFYT
TRBJ1-2 TRBV7-9 ASRGQDRGYT
TRBJ1-5 TRBV6-1 ASSEGQGILQPQH
TRBJ1-4 TRBV5-6 ASSLKIFGNEKLF
TRBJ2-3 TRBV7-3 ASSLRWGDTQY